Listed here are 27 T cell receptor beta chains from one sample, sequenced in a study of T cells in Graves' hyperthyroidism and ophthalmopathy. TCR beta CDR3 sequences were amplified from RNA transcripts. A set of HTBI primers served as the primers for a first-round RT-PCR of the TCR CDR3. TCRdb redid the calling of the multiplex PCR reads with MiXCR, one entry per CDR3 protein. The data contain more than 300,000 distinct CDR3 sequences, roughly 15% of them singletons. The sample comprised blood. Receptor source: a woman aged 30 to 39 with Graves' ophthalmopathy.

J is TRBJ2-1 and V is TRBV6-1, with 12 positions matching TRBD2. The CDR3 runs 16 residues. The junction had 5 bases not matched to a gene; V was cut back by 2 bases and J by 6 bases. Germline V gene data show CDR1 as MNHNS and CDR2 as SASEGT. The CDR3 sequence is CASSESLAGGFNEQFF. In nucleotides, the CDR3 is TGTGCCAGCAGTGAAAGCCTAGCGGGGGGGTTCAATGAGCAGTTCTTC.

This clonotype has only a few counts. The chain uses TRBV29-1 and TRBJ2-1; D call uncertain. Germline V gene data show CDR1 as SQVTM and CDR2 as ANQGSEA. This CDR3 contains 13 residues. Trimming took off 8 bases at V and 3 bases at J, with 14 bases between the two ends. CDR3 bases: TGCAGCATTACAAACCTGGGCTACAATGAGCAGTTCTTC. This gives the protein CSITNLGYNEQFF.

This clonotype was counted only a few times. This sequence joins TRBV20-1 and TRBJ1-1; D unresolved. Trimming removed 0 bases at V and 0 bases at J, with 8 bases between. The CDR3 extends over 14 amino acids. The germline gives CDR1 DFQATT, CDR2 SNEGSKA (reference sequence). The DNA for the CDR3 is TGCAGTGCTAGAGAATCGCAGGTGAACACTGAAGCTTTCTTT. This codes for CSARESQVNTEAFF.

Ten or more counts support this clonotype. V is TRBV28 and J is TRBJ1-2; possible D gene TRBD1, 5 bases. Trimming left V 7 bases short and J 2 bases short, with 11 bases between. Looked up from germline, CDR1 is MDHEN and CDR2 is SYDVKM. There are 13 residues in the CDR3. The CDR3 is CASTRRGNYGYTF. The CDR3, as DNA: TGTGCCAGCACCCGGCGGGGGAACTATGGCTACACCTTC.

This clonotype was observed at least ten times. V is TRBV5-5 and J is TRBJ1-6, with no clear D. Germline V gene sequence: CDR1 SGHKS, CDR2 YYEKEE (reference sequence). V was pared by 1 base and J by 8 bases, with 4 bases between. This CDR3 has 12 residues. CDR3 region: CASSLTDSPLHF. The CDR3, as DNA: TGTGCCAGCAGCTTGACTGATTCACCCCTCCACTTT.

Only a few counts were recorded for this clonotype. The genes are TRBV4-2 and TRBJ2-3, with TRBD2 matching over 9 bases. The CDR3 is 18 residues long. Trimming took 3 bases from V and 3 from J; bases not matched to a gene: 13. The germline CDR1 and CDR2 sequences are LGHNA and YNFKEQ. The CDR3 sequence is CASSQGAGGRGTTDTQYF. In nucleotides, the CDR3 is TGTGCCAGCAGCCAGGGAGCGGGGGGCCGTGGAACTACAGATACGCAGTATTTT.

This clonotype has only a few counts. This CDR3 reads CSGRDRGYEQYF. Written as DNA, the CDR3 is TGCAGCGGCCGGGACAGGGGGTACGAGCAGTACTTC. The chain links TRBV29-1 to TRBJ2-7; 11 positions match TRBD1. The germline V gene encodes CDR1 SQVTM and CDR2 ANQGSEA. The trim removed 7 bases at V and 4 bases at J, leaving 3 bases unmatched. The CDR3 has 12 residues.

This clonotype was counted many times. CDR3 loop: CASSYSSRGRIAGAGDTQYF. CDR3 sequence (DNA): TGTGCCAGCAGTTACTCGTCTAGGGGAAGGATCGCGGGGGCGGGAGATACGCAGTATTTT. V gene TRBV6-2 or TRBV6-3 combines with J gene TRBJ2-3; D possibly corresponds to TRBD2 (7 bases). The ends were cut back, 0 bases at V and 5 bases at J, with 27 bases in the middle. This CDR3 is 20 amino acids long. Per germline, CDR1 MNHEY and CDR2 SVGEGT.

Ten or more counts support this clonotype. This sequence joins TRBV20-1 and TRBJ1-2, with TRBD1 matching over 9 bases. This CDR3 comprises 15 residues. In germline, CDR1 is DFQATT, CDR2 SNEGSKA (reference sequence). The trim removed 2 bases at V and 4 bases at J, leaving 8 bases unmatched. The CDR3 loop reads CSARRAGQGTYGYTF. The CDR3 nucleotides are TGCAGTGCTAGACGGGCCGGACAGGGGACCTATGGCTACACCTTC.

This clonotype was found many times. The genes are TRBV28 and TRBJ2-3; no clear D. CDR1 MDHEN and CDR2 SYDVKM come from the germline V gene. Trimming cost V 6 bases and J 5 bases, with 9 bases left between them. The CDR3 runs 12 residues. In DNA, the CDR3 is TGTGCCAGCAGCCTTGGGGTAGATACGCAGTATTTT. It encodes CASSLGVDTQYF. The variable domain in full, with the rest retrieved from reference TRBV28 and TRBJ2-3, is DVKVTQSSRYLVKRTGEKVFLECVQDMDHENMFWYRQDPGLGLRLIYFSYDVKMKEKGDIPEGYSVSREKKERFSLILESASTNQTSMYLCASSLGVDTQYFGPGTRLTVL.

This clonotype was recorded many times. The chain links TRBV28 to TRBJ1-2; TRBD1 agrees at 8 bases. The germline gives CDR1 MDHEN, CDR2 SYDVKM. CDR3 length: 14 amino acids. V trimming: 4 bases; J trimming: 6 bases; junction bases outside the gene matches: 7. The CDR3 sequence: CASSSGQGVNGYTF. CDR3 nucleotides: TGTGCCAGCAGTTCCGGACAGGGAGTCAATGGCTACACCTTC.

The chain is built from TRBV3-1 and TRBJ2-1; possibly TRBD1 or TRBD2 for D (6 bases each). Germline V gene sequence: CDR1 LGHDT, CDR2 YNNKEL (reference sequence). V was trimmed by 1 base and J by 5 bases, leaving 15 bases between them. The length of the CDR3 is 16 residues. For the CDR3, the DNA is TGTGCCAGCAGCCAAGGGCGGGACACCAGGGACAATGAGCAGTTCTTC. Amino acid sequence: CASSQGRDTRDNEQFF.

In its sample, this clonotype was seen many times. The CDR3 sequence is CASSPFGDEQYF. The CDR3 nucleotides are TGTGCCAGCTCCCCTTTTGGGGACGAGCAGTACTTC. V is TRBV18 and J is TRBJ2-7; D is unresolved. The CDR3 is 12 amino acids. Germline values: CDR1 KGHSH, CDR2 LQKENI. V shed 6 bases and J shed 5 bases, with 11 bases lying between them.

This clonotype showed up many times. V is TRBV7-9 and J is TRBJ2-3; D may be TRBD1 or TRBD2 (5 bases each). The CDR3 is 14 amino acids. Trimming pared 3 bases from V and 0 bases from J, leaving 7 bases between. From germline, CDR1 is SEHNR and CDR2 FQNEAQ (reference sequence). CDR3 region: CASSLGPSTDTQYF. CDR3 DNA sequence: TGTGCCAGCAGCTTGGGACCGAGCACAGATACGCAGTATTTT.

This clonotype was picked up many times. This sequence joins TRBV12-3 or TRBV12-4 and TRBJ1-1, with a tentative D call TRBD1 (6 bases). Trimming removed 4 bases at V and 2 bases at J, with 11 bases between. The length of the CDR3 is 14 residues. CDR3 in DNA: TGTGCCAGCAGTTCGGACAGTTCTAACACTGAAGCTTTCTTT. Translation gives CASSSDSSNTEAFF.

In this sample, this clonotype turned up many times. This chain links TRBV7-8 with TRBJ2-7; D could derive from TRBD1 or TRBD2 (5 bases each). V was clipped by 9 bases and J by 3 bases, with 18 bases between them. Germline CDR1 SGHVS, CDR2 FQNEAQ. The CDR3 extends over 14 amino acids. The CDR3 here is CARPPEGHLYEQYF. CDR3 bases: TGTGCCAGGCCCCCCGAGGGGCACCTCTACGAGCAGTACTTC.

This clonotype has ten or more counts. The chain carries TRBV11-2 and TRBJ2-5; TRBD2 agrees at 10 bases. Looked up from germline, CDR1 is SGHAT and CDR2 is FQNNGV. The ends lost 2 bases at V and 4 bases at J; junction bases unmatched: 7. CDR3 length equals 16 residues. The CDR3 is CASSLSGGARGETQYF. For the CDR3, the DNA is TGTGCCAGCAGCTTAAGCGGGGGGGCCAGGGGAGAGACCCAGTACTTC.

As for this clonotype: A read error may be the cause here, since a much bigger clone is one base away. The rearrangement uses TRBV2 and TRBJ2-7; tentatively, D is TRBD2 (6 bases). The germline V gene has CDR1 SNHLY and CDR2 FYNNEI. The CDR3 runs 14 residues. The CDR3 sequence: CASSQGASDYEQYF. CDR3 nucleotide sequence: TGCGCCAGCAGCCAAGGAGCTAGCGACTACGAGCAGTACTTC.

This clonotype was found many times. V is TRBV11-2 and J is TRBJ1-1, with D maybe TRBD1 (5 bases). Germline V gives CDR1 SGHAT, CDR2 FQNNGV. The CDR3 length is 12 residues. Trimming stripped 0 bases from V and 11 bases from J, with 10 bases between. The CDR3, as DNA: TGTGCCAGCAGCTTAGACGGCGGGGCGGCTTTCTTT. Translated, it gives CASSLDGGAAFF.

This clonotype was seen ten or more times. The genes are TRBV19 and TRBJ2-5, with 10 bases aligning to TRBD1. Per germline, CDR1 LNHDA and CDR2 SQIVND (reference sequence). There are 17 residues in the CDR3. J gave up 5 bases and V 3 bases, and 12 bases lay outside the gene matches. The CDR3 sequence: CASSIGTDRGRKETQYF. CDR3 DNA: TGTGCCAGTAGTATCGGGACCGACAGGGGGCGGAAGGAGACCCAGTACTTC.

This chain connects TRBV2 to TRBJ1-3; 7 bases fit TRBD1. Per the germline V gene, CDR1 is SNHLY and CDR2 is FYNNEI. Germline trimming cut 6 bases from V and 4 bases from J; bases unmatched to any gene: 9. The CDR3 is 15 residues long. This CDR3 reads CASSQVEGAGNTIYF. CDR3 in DNA: TGTGCCAGCAGCCAAGTAGAGGGGGCGGGAAACACCATATATTTT.

This clonotype was observed at least ten times. The chain employs TRBV15 and TRBJ1-6, with a weak D call TRBD1 (5 bases). This CDR3 has 15 residues. The germline gives CDR1 LNHNV, CDR2 YYDKDF (reference sequence). The V end was cut by 4 bases, the J end by 10 bases, with 17 bases between. DNA of the CDR3: TGTGCCACCAGCACTTCGACTAGGGGATCGTCACCCCTCCACTTT. Translated: CATSTSTRGSSPLHF.

The chain employs TRBV15 and TRBJ2-3, with TRBD1 matching over 7 bases. Losses at the gene ends were 1 base for V and 4 bases for J; bases not matched to a gene: 23. Germline values: CDR1 LNHNV, CDR2 YYDKDF (reference sequence). CDR3 length equals 21 residues. The CDR3 loop is CATSRAPPETGALGSPDTQYF. CDR3 sequence (DNA): TGTGCCACCAGCAGAGCCCCACCCGAAACAGGGGCCTTAGGGAGTCCAGATACGCAGTATTTT.

This clonotype was recorded at least ten times. J is TRBJ1-2 and V is TRBV30; 10 positions match TRBD1. CDR1 and CDR2 from the germline V gene are GTSNPN and SVGIG (reference sequence). V lost 8 bases, J lost 4 bases, and 7 bases stayed unmatched. This CDR3 is 13 amino acids long. Here the CDR3 reads CARNRDRGYGYTF. The DNA for the CDR3 is TGTGCCCGAAACCGGGACAGGGGCTATGGCTACACCTTC.

The chain links TRBV4-2 to TRBJ1-2; 7 positions match TRBD1. The germline gives CDR1 LGHNA, CDR2 YNFKEQ. This CDR3 has 16 residues. V was pared by 1 base and J by 7 bases, with 12 bases of the junction left unmatched. The CDR3 is CASSQGEGARASGYTF. CDR3 nucleotide sequence: TGTGCCAGCAGCCAAGGGGAGGGGGCGCGTGCGAGTGGCTACACCTTC.

This clonotype was seen ten or more times. CDR3 sequence reads: CASNSGGQQETQYF. The CDR3 DNA sequence: TGTGCCAGCAATAGCGGGGGGCAGCAAGAGACCCAGTACTTC. This rearrangement joins TRBV12-3 or TRBV12-4 to TRBJ2-5; 10 bases agree with TRBD2. V shed 7 bases, J shed 2 bases, and the junction held 4 bases outside the gene matches. This CDR3 is 14 amino acids long.

Details on this clonotype: A much more abundant neighbour one base away suggests this may be a read error. This chain links TRBV13 with TRBJ2-7, with D possibly being TRBD2 (7 bases). The CDR3 is made up of 16 amino acids. CDR1 and CDR2 (germline): PRHDT, FYEKMQ (reference sequence). CDR3 loop: CTSSLKAGAIYYEQYF. The CDR3 DNA follows: TGTACCAGCAGCTTAAAGGCGGGGGCGATATATTACGAGCAGTACTTC.